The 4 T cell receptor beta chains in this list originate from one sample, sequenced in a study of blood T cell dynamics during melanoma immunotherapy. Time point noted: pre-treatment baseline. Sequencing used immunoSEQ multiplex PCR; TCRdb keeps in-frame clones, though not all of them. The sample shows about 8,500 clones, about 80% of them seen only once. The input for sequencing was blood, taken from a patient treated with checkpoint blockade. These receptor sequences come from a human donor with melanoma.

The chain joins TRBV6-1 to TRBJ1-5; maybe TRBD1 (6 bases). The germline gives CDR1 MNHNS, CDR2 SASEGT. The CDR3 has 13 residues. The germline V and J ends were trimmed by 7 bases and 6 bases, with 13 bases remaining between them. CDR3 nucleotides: TGTGCCAGCACCCCTCTCAGGGGTCAGCCCCAGCATTTT. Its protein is CASTPLRGQPQHF.

CDR3 nucleotide sequence: TGTGCCAGCAGTAAGGGGGACAGGGGCCTTAGCAATCAGCCCCAGCATTTT. It encodes CASSKGDRGLSNQPQHF. This chain links TRBV2 with TRBJ1-5; 10 bases map to TRBD1. Trimming removed 5 bases from V and 0 bases from J; junction bases left unmatched: 7. Germline V CDR1 and CDR2: SNHLY, FYNNEI. The CDR3 consists of 17 residues.

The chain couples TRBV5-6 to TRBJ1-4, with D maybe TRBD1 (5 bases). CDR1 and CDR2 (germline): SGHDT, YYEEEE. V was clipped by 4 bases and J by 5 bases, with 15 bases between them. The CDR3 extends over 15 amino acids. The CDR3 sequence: CASSGGGHLNEKLFF. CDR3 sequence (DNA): TGTGCCAGCAGCGGCGGGGGTCACTTAAATGAAAAACTGTTTTTT.

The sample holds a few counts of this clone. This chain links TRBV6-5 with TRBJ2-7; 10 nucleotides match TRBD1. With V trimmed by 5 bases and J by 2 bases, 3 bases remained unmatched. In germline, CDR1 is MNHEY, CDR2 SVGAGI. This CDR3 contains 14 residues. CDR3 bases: TGTGCCAGCAGTCGGGACAGGGGAACCTACGAGCAGTACTTC. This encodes CASSRDRGTYEQYF.